Listed below are T cell receptor beta chains from one sample, sequenced in a study of blood T cells in healthy people across ages. In TCRdb, the 5' RACE reads were re-called with MiXCR into one record per CDR3 protein. The sample includes around 970,000 distinct CDR3 sequences, just over 50% of them seen just once. Source material: blood. The receptors derive from an older woman in good health. Both conserved end residues are part of each CDR3. The D gene is left open where the match is weak. Size tells how often a clone was seen (once, few, many) or the class of an expanded clone, and some rows leave it out.

>few|TRBV29-1|NA|TRBJ2-1
CSTSSSYNEQFF
TGCAGCACCTCGAGCTCCTACAATGAGCAGTTCTTC
>once|TRBV3-1|TRBD2|TRBJ2-1
CASRDYYNEQFF
TGTGCCAGCCGGGACTACTACAATGAGCAGTTCTTC
>NA|TRBV6-5|TRBD1|TRBJ1-1
CASSYLTPSQGDPWAEAFF
TGTGCCAGCAGTTACTTAACCCCTTCACAGGGGGACCCCTGGGCTGAAGCTTTCTTT
>NA|TRBV6-5|NA|TRBJ2-1
CASSYSTSLVEQFF
TGTGCCAGCAGTTACTCAACGTCCCTCGTTGAGCAGTTCTTC
>NA|TRBV4-2|TRBD2|TRBJ2-5
CASSHNLGAGGETQYF
TGTGCCAGCAGCCATAACTTGGGGGCGGGAGGAGAGACCCAGTACTTC
>NA|TRBV12-3/TRBV12-4|TRBD2|TRBJ2-6
CASSLRGALANVLTF
TGTGCCAGCAGTTTGCGGGGGGCTTTGGCCAACGTCCTGACTTTC
>few|TRBV29-1|NA|TRBJ2-1
CSVVARSNPNNEQFF
TGCAGCGTTGTTGCGAGGAGTAATCCTAACAATGAGCAGTTCTTC
>few|TRBV7-2|TRBD1|TRBJ2-7
CASSYKGQGPYEQYF
TGTGCCAGCAGCTATAAAGGACAGGGCCCCTACGAGCAGTACTTC
>NA|TRBV7-9|TRBD2|TRBJ2-7
CASAKWRERSYEQYF
TGTGCCAGCGCGAAATGGCGGGAGCGAAGTTACGAGCAGTACTTC
>NA|TRBV5-8|NA|TRBJ2-3
CASTSWGRNTDTQYF
TGTGCCAGCACCTCTTGGGGCAGAAACACAGATACGCAGTATTTT
>NA|TRBV4-1|NA|TRBJ1-2
CASSQTRGYGYTF
TGCGCCAGCAGCCAAACTCGGGGCTATGGCTACACCTTC
>many|TRBV7-2|NA|TRBJ1-2
CASSSTGNYGYTF
TGTGCCAGCAGTTCGACAGGCAACTATGGCTACACCTTC
>NA|TRBV4-1|TRBD2|TRBJ2-3
CASSQDRGREGPDMQYF
TGCGCCAGCAGCCAAGATCGGGGGCGGGAGGGCCCAGATATGCAGTATTTT
>few|TRBV5-6|TRBD1|TRBJ1-2
CASSSRTGGNYGYTF
TGTGCCAGCAGCTCCCGGACAGGGGGTAACTATGGCTACACCTTC
>NA|TRBV15|TRBD2|TRBJ2-1
CATSMSGREYNEQFF
TGTGCCACCAGTATGAGCGGGAGAGAGTACAATGAGCAGTTCTTC
>few|TRBV29-1|NA|TRBJ1-1
CSVGPGNTEAFF
TGCAGCGTTGGGCCAGGAAACACTGAAGCTTTCTTT
>few|TRBV12-3/TRBV12-4|NA|TRBJ1-6
CASTVDMGDSPLHF
TGTGCCAGCACCGTGGACATGGGGGATTCACCCCTCCACTTT
>few|TRBV20-1|NA|TRBJ2-7
CSARDPGLYEQYF
TGCAGTGCTAGAGATCCAGGACTGTACGAGCAGTACTTC
>NA|TRBV11-3|TRBD1|TRBJ2-2
CASSYRQGSGELFF
TGTGCCAGCAGCTACCGACAGGGTTCCGGGGAGCTGTTTTTT
>few|TRBV7-2|TRBD1|TRBJ1-6
CASSPGQMSPLHF
TGTGCCAGCAGCCCGGGACAGATGTCACCCCTCCACTTT
>few|TRBV20-1|NA|TRBJ1-6
CSATDDWKSPLHF
TGCAGTGCTACGGACGACTGGAAATCACCCCTCCACTTT
>NA|TRBV7-2|NA|TRBJ1-6
CASSFGQIYNSPPHF
TGTGCCAGCAGCTTCGGACAGATCTATAATTCACCCCCCCACTTT
>NA|TRBV5-1|NA|TRBJ2-6
CASSLQGSANVLTF
TGCGCCAGCAGCTTACAGGGCTCGGCCAACGTCCTGACTTTC
>NA|TRBV20-1|TRBD2|TRBJ2-5
CSARGLAGGLQYF
TGCAGTGCTAGGGGACTAGCGGGGGGACTACAGTACTTC
>NA|TRBV14|NA|TRBJ1-5
CASSQDLEGVGQPQHF
TGTGCCAGCAGCCAAGATTTAGAGGGAGTAGGTCAGCCCCAGCATTTT
>NA|TRBV4-1|NA|TRBJ1-2
CASSQEAALGFYGYTF
TGCGCCAGCAGCCAAGAGGCAGCGCTGGGTTTCTATGGCTACACCTTC
>NA|TRBV24-1|TRBD2|TRBJ2-1
CATSDLGGRARNEQFF
TGTGCCACCAGTGATTTGGGCGGGAGGGCCAGGAATGAGCAGTTCTTC
>NA|TRBV6-5|TRBD2|TRBJ2-1
CASTGLAGGNEQFF
TGTGCCAGCACCGGACTAGCGGGAGGAAATGAGCAGTTCTTC
>few|TRBV6-6|NA|TRBJ1-5
CASSAVSGSPHQPQHF
TGTGCCAGCAGTGCCGTCTCAGGGTCCCCTCATCAGCCCCAGCATTTT
>NA|TRBV11-2|TRBD1|TRBJ2-5
CASSFKRTGQETQYF
TGTGCCAGCAGCTTTAAAAGGACAGGGCAAGAGACCCAGTACTTC
>NA|TRBV11-2|TRBD2|TRBJ2-3
CASSLTHSGRTDTQYF
TGTGCCAGCAGCTTAACCCATAGCGGGAGAACAGATACGCAGTATTTT
>NA|TRBV20-1|NA|TRBJ1-2
CSARGLHGYTF
TGCAGTGCTAGAGGGTTACATGGCTACACCTTC
>NA|TRBV28|TRBD1|TRBJ1-4
CASSRDRTGGKLFF
TGTGCCAGCAGTCGGGACAGGACCGGGGGAAAACTGTTTTTT
>few|TRBV5-6|TRBD1|TRBJ2-7
CASSTRQGDSEQYF
TGTGCCAGCAGCACCCGACAGGGAGACAGCGAGCAGTACTTC
>once|TRBV12-3/TRBV12-4|NA|TRBJ2-1
CASTGNFHEQFF
TGTGCCAGCACCGGTAACTTCCATGAGCAGTTCTTC
>NA|TRBV30|NA|TRBJ1-4
CAWSGQRLGWLFF
TGTGCCTGGAGTGGCCAGCGCCTAGGGTGGCTGTTTTTT
>NA|TRBV4-2|NA|TRBJ2-7
CASSQVGQSACEQYF
TGTGCCAGCAGCCAAGTGGGACAATCAGCTTGCGAGCAGTACTTC
>NA|TRBV5-1|NA|TRBJ1-4
CASSTDRGEKLFF
TGCGCCAGCAGTACAGATCGCGGTGAAAAACTGTTTTTT
>many|TRBV6-2/TRBV6-3|NA|TRBJ2-1
CASSPLTGRDMSEQFF
TGTGCCAGCAGCCCACTGACAGGGAGGGACATGAGTGAGCAGTTCTTC
>NA|TRBV4-2|NA|TRBJ2-7
CASSQGSGPGFYEQYF
TGTGCCAGCAGCCAAGGATCGGGGCCAGGTTTCTACGAGCAGTACTTC